This T cell receptor (beta chain) was documented in a study of OX40 agonist ivuxolimab in advanced cancers. The wider study: Administration of intravenous ivuxolimab to patients occurred every 2 weeks at 0.01 to 10 mg/kg.

Assay: immunoSEQ multiplex PCR; the TCRdb copy retains only in-frame clones and omits some. This sample carries about 69,000 clones, roughly nine tenths of them seen once, and the ten largest clones take under 4.5%. The CDR3 is 11 residues long. Germline V CDR1 and CDR2: MNHEY, SVGAGI. Between the trimmed V and J ends, which lost 2 bases and 9 bases, there was a span of 8 bases. The sequenced sample was CD4+ or CD8+ T cells sorted from blood, obtained in a trial of the OX40 agonist ivuxolimab. This receptor was obtained from an adult with an advanced solid tumor such as melanoma, head and neck, liver or kidney cancer. The chain joins TRBV6-5 to TRBJ2-7; a weak D match, TRBD1 (5 bases). The CDR3 DNA reads as TGTGCCAGCAGTTACAGGGGTGGGCAGTACTTC. Translated: CASSYRGGQYF.